The rows below give T cell receptor beta chains drawn from one sample of a study of control samples from healthy donors and cancer patients. The data were produced by immunoSEQ multiplex PCR, yet TCRdb's version contains in-frame clones alone and is incomplete. The table lists about 160,000 clones, 94% of them singletons, with 12% to 15% in the top ten. Sequenced sample: PBMCs. These receptors originate from a man in his sixties with colorectal cancer. Both conserved end residues are part of each CDR3. Each record gives: V gene, J gene, clone size, D gene, CDR3 DNA, CDR3 protein. The D gene is left open where the match is weak. Some rows mark clone size as missing; the rest say once, few, many or name a class of expanded clone.

TRBV5-1,TRBJ2-1,.,TRBD1,TGCGCCAGCAGCCCGGGACAGCCGATGGACGAGCAGTTCTTC,CASSPGQPMDEQFF
TRBV27,TRBJ1-2,.,.,TGTGCCAGCAGTTTAGGGGTGCGCGGAGCTAACTATGGCTACACCTTC,CASSLGVRGANYGYTF
TRBV19,TRBJ2-5,.,TRBD2,TGTGCCAGTAGTCCTCGGAGGACTAGCGGGGGGGCCCAAGAGACCCAGTACTTC,CASSPRRTSGGAQETQYF
TRBV12-2,TRBJ2-3,.,.,TGTGCAAGTCGCTTAGGGCCAGGGGGCACCTCTACGCAGTATTTT,CASRLGPGGTSTQYF
TRBV18,TRBJ1-1,.,TRBD1,TGTGCCAGCTCACGCCCGGACAGGGGGCCTGAAGCTTTCTTT,CASSRPDRGPEAFF
TRBV5-6,TRBJ1-2,.,TRBD1,TGTGCCAGCAGCTGGGGGGACAGGGAGAGCTACACCTTC,CASSWGDRESYTF
TRBV19,TRBJ1-5,few,TRBD1,TGTGCCAGTAGTATTTACAGGGGTGCGGGCAATCAGCCCCAGCATTTT,CASSIYRGAGNQPQHF
TRBV18,TRBJ2-7,.,.,TGTGCCAGCTCACCACCGACGGTGACCTACGAGCAGTACTTC,CASSPPTVTYEQYF
TRBV5-1,TRBJ1-4,.,.,TGCGCCAGCAGCCCCCTGACCGGGACTAATGAAAAACTGTTTTTT,CASSPLTGTNEKLFF
TRBV10-3,TRBJ1-1,.,TRBD1,TGTGCCATCAGAAAACAGGGGTTGGCTGTTGAAGCTTTCTTT,CAIRKQGLAVEAFF
TRBV12-3/TRBV12-4,TRBJ2-5,.,.,TGTGCCAGCAGTTTAGGCCAAGAGACCCAGTACTTC,CASSLGQETQYF
TRBV4-2,TRBJ1-2,.,.,TGTGCCAGCAGCCAAGGAGAAGGAGGGGGCTATGGCTACACCTTC,CASSQGEGGGYGYTF
TRBV20-1,TRBJ2-5,.,.,TGCAGTGCTGCCCAAGAGACCCAGTACTTC,CSAAQETQYF
TRBV11-2,TRBJ2-3,.,.,TGTGCCAGCAGCCTCCGACTGACCACAGATACGCAGTATTTT,CASSLRLTTDTQYF
TRBV4-1,TRBJ1-3,.,.,TGCGCCAGCAGCCAGGGTCCCTTGGGGGGGGGTGGAAACACCATATATTTT,CASSQGPLGGGGNTIYF
TRBV4-2,TRBJ2-7,.,TRBD2,TGTGCCAGCAGCCAAGGGGCTAGCGGGGGGGCCTACGAGCAGTACTTC,CASSQGASGGAYEQYF
TRBV19,TRBJ2-1,once,.,TGTGCCAGTAGTCACAGAGATGCCTACAATGAGCAGTTCTTC,CASSHRDAYNEQFF
TRBV19,TRBJ2-3,.,.,TGTGCCAGTAGTTTCCTAGCCCAGGATACGCAGTATTTT,CASSFLAQDTQYF
TRBV2,TRBJ1-4,.,TRBD1,TGTGCCAGCAGGAGGCCCGGGACAGGGCGGGAAAAACTGTTTTTT,CASRRPGTGREKLFF
TRBV6-2/TRBV6-3,TRBJ1-6,.,TRBD1,TGTGCCAGCAGCCTCGGACAGGGGGGATCCTCCTATAATTCACCCCTCCACTTT,CASSLGQGGSSYNSPLHF
TRBV7-9,TRBJ1-3,.,.,TGTGCCAGCAGCTTCGGGGGGGTGTCTGGAAACACCATATATTTT,CASSFGGVSGNTIYF
TRBV5-1,TRBJ1-1,.,TRBD1,TGCGCCAGCAGTCCTGGGACAGGGGGCGCTCGGACTGAAGCTTTCTTT,CASSPGTGGARTEAFF